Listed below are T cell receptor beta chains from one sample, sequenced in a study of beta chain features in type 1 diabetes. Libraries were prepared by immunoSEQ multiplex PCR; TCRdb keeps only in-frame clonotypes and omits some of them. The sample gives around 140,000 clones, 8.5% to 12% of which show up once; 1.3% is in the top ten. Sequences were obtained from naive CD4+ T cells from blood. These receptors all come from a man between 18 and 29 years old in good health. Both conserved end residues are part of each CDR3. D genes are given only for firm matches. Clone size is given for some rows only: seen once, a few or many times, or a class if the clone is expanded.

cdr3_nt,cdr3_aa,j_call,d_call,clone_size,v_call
TGCGCCAGCAGCTTTAGTTGGACAGGGGGCTACAATTCACCCCTCCACTTT,CASSFSWTGGYNSPLHF,TRBJ1-6,TRBD1,few,TRBV5-1
TGTGCCAGCAGCTTACCCCTGGGACAGGGTTATCGCCGCTATGGCTACACCTTC,CASSLPLGQGYRRYGYTF,TRBJ1-2,TRBD1,few,TRBV7-2
TGTGCCAGCAGTTTATGGTTAGCGAGCACCGGGGAGCTGTTTTTT,CASSLWLASTGELFF,TRBJ2-2,NA,few,TRBV28
TGTGCCAGCAGCCGTGACAGGGATCAGCCCCAGCATTTT,CASSRDRDQPQHF,TRBJ1-5,TRBD1,few,TRBV7-9
TGTGCCAGTAGTAGCCGGACAGGGCAGGGCGGGGAGCTGTTTTTT,CASSSRTGQGGELFF,TRBJ2-2,TRBD1,few,TRBV19
TGTGCCAGCTCACCACTCTTCAGGTTAGGTAGCAATCAGCCCCAGCATTTT,CASSPLFRLGSNQPQHF,TRBJ1-5,NA,few,TRBV18
TGTGCCAGCAGCCAAGGGGGTGGACAAGGCAATCAGCCCCAGCATTTT,CASSQGGGQGNQPQHF,TRBJ1-5,NA,many,TRBV4-2
TGTGCCAGCAGTGCTAGTGACAGGGGATCCTACGAGCAGTACTTC,CASSASDRGSYEQYF,TRBJ2-7,TRBD1,NA,TRBV2
TGCGCCAGCAGCCAAGATTGGCCCTCCTACGAGCAGTACTTC,CASSQDWPSYEQYF,TRBJ2-7,NA,NA,TRBV4-3
TGTGCCAGCAGTGGGCCGGGACAGGGGTTTGAAAAACTGTTTTTT,CASSGPGQGFEKLFF,TRBJ1-4,TRBD1,NA,TRBV2
TGTGCCAGCACCTTAAGCACAGGGGGCACCTACTACGAGCAGTACTTC,CASTLSTGGTYYEQYF,TRBJ2-7,TRBD1,many,TRBV7-2
TGTGCCAGCAGCTTCGTGGCAGGGAAAGGAAACTACGAGCAGTACTTC,CASSFVAGKGNYEQYF,TRBJ2-7,NA,few,TRBV5-4
TGTGCCAGCTCACCAGGACAGGGGGCGCGTACCGGGGAGCTGTTTTTT,CASSPGQGARTGELFF,TRBJ2-2,TRBD1,few,TRBV18
TGCGCCAGCAGCGACGCCGGGACAGGGAACTATGGCTACACCTTC,CASSDAGTGNYGYTF,TRBJ1-2,TRBD1,NA,TRBV5-1
TGTGCCAGCAGCCAGAACTTAGCGGGACGAGATACGCAGTATTTT,CASSQNLAGRDTQYF,TRBJ2-3,TRBD2,NA,TRBV4-2
TGTGCCAGCAGCGTAGCAGGGTTCAACAATGAGCAGTTCTTC,CASSVAGFNNEQFF,TRBJ2-1,NA,NA,TRBV9
TGTGCCAGCACCCAACAGGGGAATGAAAAACTGTTTTTT,CASTQQGNEKLFF,TRBJ1-4,TRBD1,NA,TRBV7-2
TGTGCCATCAGTGAGTCAGAAAGACAGGGACCCCTCCACTTT,CAISESERQGPLHF,TRBJ1-6,TRBD1,few,TRBV10-3
TGCGCCAGCAGCCTGGGGGCTAACAATGAGCAGTTCTTC,CASSLGANNEQFF,TRBJ2-1,NA,many,TRBV5-1
TGTGCCAGCAGCTTAGTCCCCCTAGAGATTAACTATGGCTACACCTTC,CASSLVPLEINYGYTF,TRBJ1-2,NA,NA,TRBV7-2
TGTGCCAGCAGCTTAGTCCCAGGGGCACCAAACACTGAAGCTTTCTTT,CASSLVPGAPNTEAFF,TRBJ1-1,NA,NA,TRBV7-2
TGTGCCAGCAGTTACGCGGGCACAGATACGCAGTATTTT,CASSYAGTDTQYF,TRBJ2-3,NA,few,TRBV6-6
TGTGCCAGCAGTGAAGCGAGGAGACAGGTTGTTAACTATGGCTACACCTTC,CASSEARRQVVNYGYTF,TRBJ1-2,NA,NA,TRBV6-1
TGTGCTAGTGGTTTAGGGGGGGACGATGAGCAGTTCTTC,CASGLGGDDEQFF,TRBJ2-1,NA,NA,TRBV12-5
TGCGCCAGCAGTCGTTCAGAGACAGACAATCAGCCCCAGCATTTT,CASSRSETDNQPQHF,TRBJ1-5,NA,few,TRBV23-1
TGTGCCAGCTCACCGACAGGGGATGGTCAGCCCCAGCATTTT,CASSPTGDGQPQHF,TRBJ1-5,TRBD1,many,TRBV18
TGTGCCAGCACCGCCGGGCAGGGTGTGGATAGCAATCAGCCCCAGCATTTT,CASTAGQGVDSNQPQHF,TRBJ1-5,NA,few,TRBV28
TGTGCCAGCTCACCAGGGACAGGGTTATATGGCTACACCTTC,CASSPGTGLYGYTF,TRBJ1-2,TRBD1,few,TRBV18
TGTGCCAGCAGCTTAGGACAGGGTGGACAAGAGACCCAGTACTTC,CASSLGQGGQETQYF,TRBJ2-5,TRBD1,few,TRBV7-6
TGTGCCAGCAGTTCAACACATTCCGAGCAGTACTTC,CASSSTHSEQYF,TRBJ2-7,NA,few,TRBV28
TGTGCCAGCAGCTTGGGAACTAGCGGGGGGGCGAACATTCAGTACTTC,CASSLGTSGGANIQYF,TRBJ2-4,TRBD2,NA,TRBV5-4
TGTGCCTGGGCGGGGGGAATCCAAGAGACCCAGTACTTC,CAWAGGIQETQYF,TRBJ2-5,TRBD2,few,TRBV30
TGCGCCAGCAGCTCGCCGGGGCCTAGGGGGGAGACCCAGTACTTC,CASSSPGPRGETQYF,TRBJ2-5,NA,few,TRBV5-1
TGTGCCAGCACCAATTCAGTTACCATCTACACCTTC,CASTNSVTIYTF,TRBJ1-2,NA,NA,TRBV7-2
TGTGCCAGCAGCTTAATGAGGTCCGAGCAGTACTTC,CASSLMRSEQYF,TRBJ2-7,NA,few,TRBV11-2
TGCGCCAGCAGCCGGGGGGGACAGGGCTACGAGCAGTACTTC,CASSRGGQGYEQYF,TRBJ2-7,NA,NA,TRBV5-1
TGCGCCAGCAGCCAAGGTCCGGGGGGGCCGCCCGGGGAGCTGTTTTTT,CASSQGPGGPPGELFF,TRBJ2-2,TRBD2,NA,TRBV4-3
TGCGCCAGCAGCCAAGATACCGGGGGGAATGAAAAACTGTTTTTT,CASSQDTGGNEKLFF,TRBJ1-4,NA,NA,TRBV4-3
TGTGCCAGCAGTTACCAGGTGTCATCCTACGAGCAGTACTTC,CASSYQVSSYEQYF,TRBJ2-7,NA,NA,TRBV27
TGTGCCAGCAGCTTACTCGTCTCTGGGGCCAACGTCCTGACTTTC,CASSLLVSGANVLTF,TRBJ2-6,NA,few,TRBV7-3
TGTGCCAGCAGCGTAGCGGGGGGGCCTAATGAGCAGTTCTTC,CASSVAGGPNEQFF,TRBJ2-1,TRBD2,few,TRBV9
TGCGCCAGCAGCCAATGGACAGGGGGCGGCTATGGCTACACCTTC,CASSQWTGGGYGYTF,TRBJ1-2,TRBD1,NA,TRBV4-3
TGTGCCAGCAGCTTAAGGGGAAATAATTCACCCCTCCACTTT,CASSLRGNNSPLHF,TRBJ1-6,NA,NA,TRBV11-2
TGTGCCAGCAGCCAAGGAGGAACGGCGGGGTACGAGCAGTACTTC,CASSQGGTAGYEQYF,TRBJ2-7,NA,many,TRBV4-2
TGTGCCAGCAGTTTAGGGGGGGCAGGATGGGAGCAGTACTTC,CASSLGGAGWEQYF,TRBJ2-7,NA,NA,TRBV28
TGTGCCAGCTCACCGGGGGCAACAACCCAAGCTTTCTTT,CASSPGATTQAFF,TRBJ1-1,NA,few,TRBV18
TGTGCCACCTCCCCCTCGGGGGGACCCAATTCACCCCTCCACTTT,CATSPSGGPNSPLHF,TRBJ1-6,NA,NA,TRBV15